What follows describes a single TCR beta chain. Its specificity is unknown. Sequencing of the DNA from cultured CD4+ T cells was carried out with the Oncomine TCR Beta short-read assay. After culture, CD4+ T cells served as the source for genomic DNA extraction. TCRdb ran MiXCR on the PCR reads and lists one entry per CDR3 protein. The sample has 19,000 or so distinct CDR3 sequences, about three quarters seen once; the top ten hold about 15%. The data derive from a study of vaccination and CD4 T cells after COVID-19. The wider study: The post-vaccine samples came a median 72 days after dose two (range 14 to 241).

This CDR3 has 16 amino acids. Germline V CDR1 and CDR2: SEHNR, FQNEAQ (reference sequence). After removal of 5 bases from V and 1 base from J, the junction contained 10 bases not matched to a gene. Treatment specified: roughly 10-day PBMC culture with coronavirus spike peptide pools or control peptides (ViraFEST assay). This chain joins TRBV7-9 and TRBJ2-5; TRBD1 aligns across 7 bases. The sequence was collected from a human donor who received a COVID-19 vaccine. The sequences come from CD4+ T cells from blood, cultured in vitro, collected after SARS-CoV-2 vaccination. The CDR3 sequence is CASSPRTGYAQETQYF. CDR3 DNA: TGTGCCAGCAGCCCGAGGACAGGATATGCCCAAGAGACCCAGTACTTC.